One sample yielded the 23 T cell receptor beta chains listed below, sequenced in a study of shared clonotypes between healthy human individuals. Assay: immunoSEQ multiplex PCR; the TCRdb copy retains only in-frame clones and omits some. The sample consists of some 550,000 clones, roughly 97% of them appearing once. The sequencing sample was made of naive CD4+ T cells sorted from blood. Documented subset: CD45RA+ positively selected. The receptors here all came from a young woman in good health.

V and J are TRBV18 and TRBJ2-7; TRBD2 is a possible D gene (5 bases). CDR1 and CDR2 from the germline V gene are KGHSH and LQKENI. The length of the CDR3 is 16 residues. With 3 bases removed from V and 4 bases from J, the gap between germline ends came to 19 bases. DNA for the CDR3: TGTGCCAGCTCACCCGTGGTGGGAGCCGCGTTATACGAGCAGTACTTC. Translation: CASSPVVGAALYEQYF.

This CDR3 is CASSSLPWPPGTQYF. The CDR3 DNA sequence: TGTGCCAGCAGTTCCTTGCCCTGGCCTCCAGGTACGCAGTATTTT. The genes are TRBV27 and TRBJ2-3; D gene uncertain. V gave up 4 bases and J gave up 8 bases, with 19 bases separating them. Germline V lookup: CDR1 MNHEY, CDR2 SMNVEV (reference sequence). The CDR3 contains 15 residues.

CDR3 sequence (DNA): TGTGCCAGTAGTAGAGCCAGCTCTGGAAACACCATATATTTT. It is translated as CASSRASSGNTIYF. The rearrangement links TRBV19 to TRBJ1-3; D is ambiguous. Per germline, CDR1 LNHDA and CDR2 SQIVND (reference sequence). The CDR3 sequence is 14 residues long. Trimming removed 4 bases at V and 0 bases at J, with 7 bases between.

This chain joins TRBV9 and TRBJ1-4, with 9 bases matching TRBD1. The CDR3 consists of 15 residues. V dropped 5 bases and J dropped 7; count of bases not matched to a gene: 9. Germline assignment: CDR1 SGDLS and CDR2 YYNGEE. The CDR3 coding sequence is TGTGCCAGCAGTCCCTCGGGACAGGGAGGTGAAAAACTGTTTTTT. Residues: CASSPSGQGGEKLFF.

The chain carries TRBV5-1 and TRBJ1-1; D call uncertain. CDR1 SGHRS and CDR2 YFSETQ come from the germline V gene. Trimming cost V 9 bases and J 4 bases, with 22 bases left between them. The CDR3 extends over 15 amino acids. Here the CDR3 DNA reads TGCGCCACGGCCCTGGTGGAGGGCTCTCGCACTGAAGCTTTCTTT. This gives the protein CATALVEGSRTEAFF.

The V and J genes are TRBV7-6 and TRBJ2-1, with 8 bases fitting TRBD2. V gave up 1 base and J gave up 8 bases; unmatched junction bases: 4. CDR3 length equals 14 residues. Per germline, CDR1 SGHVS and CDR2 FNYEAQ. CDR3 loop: CASSLEGLVHEQFF. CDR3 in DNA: TGTGCCAGCAGCTTAGAGGGACTAGTCCATGAGCAGTTCTTC. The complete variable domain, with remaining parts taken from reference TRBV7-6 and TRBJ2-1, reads GAGVSQSPRYKVTKRGQDVALRCDPISGHVSLYWYRQALGQGPEFLTYFNYEAQQDKSGLPNDRFSAERPEGSISTLTIQRTEQRDSAMYRCASSLEGLVHEQFFGPGTRLTVL.

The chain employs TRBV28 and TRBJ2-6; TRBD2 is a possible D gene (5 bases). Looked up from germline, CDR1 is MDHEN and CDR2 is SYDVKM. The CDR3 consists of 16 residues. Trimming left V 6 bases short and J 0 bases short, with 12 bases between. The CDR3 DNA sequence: TGTGCCAGCAGCGGGGATGGATACTCTGGGGCCAACGTCCTGACTTTC. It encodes CASSGDGYSGANVLTF.

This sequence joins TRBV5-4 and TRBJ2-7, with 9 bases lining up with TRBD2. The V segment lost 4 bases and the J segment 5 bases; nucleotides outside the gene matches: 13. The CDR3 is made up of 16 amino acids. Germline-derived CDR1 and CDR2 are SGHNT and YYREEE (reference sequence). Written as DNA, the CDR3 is TGTGCCAGCAGCCCCGGGGGGCTAGCGGGACTCGACGAGCAGTACTTC. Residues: CASSPGGLAGLDEQYF.

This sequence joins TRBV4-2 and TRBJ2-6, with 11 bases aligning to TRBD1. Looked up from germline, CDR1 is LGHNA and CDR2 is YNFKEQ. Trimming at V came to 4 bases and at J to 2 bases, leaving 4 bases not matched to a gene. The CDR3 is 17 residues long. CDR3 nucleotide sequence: TGTGCCAGCAGCCCGGACAGGGGGCTGGCTGGGGCCAACGTCCTGACTTTC. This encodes CASSPDRGLAGANVLTF.

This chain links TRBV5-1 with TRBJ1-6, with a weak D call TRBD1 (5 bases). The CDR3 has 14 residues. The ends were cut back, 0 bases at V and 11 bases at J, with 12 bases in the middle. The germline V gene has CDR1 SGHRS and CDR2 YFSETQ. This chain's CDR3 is CASSLGGEIPPLHF. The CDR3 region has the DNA TGCGCCAGCAGCTTGGGGGGCGAGATCCCACCCCTCCACTTT. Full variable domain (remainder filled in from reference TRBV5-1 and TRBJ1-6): KAGVTQTPRYLIKTRGQQVTLSCSPISGHRSVSWYQQTPGQGLQFLFEYFSETQRNKGNFPGRFSGRQFSNSRSEMNVSTLELGDSALYLCASSLGGEIPPLHFGNGTRLTVT.

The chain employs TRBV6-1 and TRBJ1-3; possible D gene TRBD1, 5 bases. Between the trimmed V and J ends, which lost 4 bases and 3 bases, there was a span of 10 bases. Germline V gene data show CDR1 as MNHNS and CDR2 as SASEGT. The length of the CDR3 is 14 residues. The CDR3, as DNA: TGTGCCAGCAGTGGAGGGACGTTTGGAAACACCATATATTTT. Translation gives CASSGGTFGNTIYF.

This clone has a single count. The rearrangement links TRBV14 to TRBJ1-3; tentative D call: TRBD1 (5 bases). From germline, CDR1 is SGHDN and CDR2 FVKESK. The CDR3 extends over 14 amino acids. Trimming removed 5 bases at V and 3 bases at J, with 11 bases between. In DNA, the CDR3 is TGTGCCAGCAGCGCCCAGGGACGTGGAAACACCATATATTTT. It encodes CASSAQGRGNTIYF.

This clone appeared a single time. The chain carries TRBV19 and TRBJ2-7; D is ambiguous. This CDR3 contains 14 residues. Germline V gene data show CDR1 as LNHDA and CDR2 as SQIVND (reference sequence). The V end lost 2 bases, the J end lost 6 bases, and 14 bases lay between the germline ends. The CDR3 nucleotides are TGTGCCAGTAGTATAACTGGCCCTTCGGTCGAGCAGTACTTC. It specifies CASSITGPSVEQYF.

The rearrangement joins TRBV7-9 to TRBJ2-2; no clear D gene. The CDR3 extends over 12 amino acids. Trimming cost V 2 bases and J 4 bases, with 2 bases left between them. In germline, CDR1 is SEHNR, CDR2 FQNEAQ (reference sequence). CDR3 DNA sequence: TGTGCCAGCAGCTTACCCACCGGGGAGCTGTTTTTT. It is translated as CASSLPTGELFF.

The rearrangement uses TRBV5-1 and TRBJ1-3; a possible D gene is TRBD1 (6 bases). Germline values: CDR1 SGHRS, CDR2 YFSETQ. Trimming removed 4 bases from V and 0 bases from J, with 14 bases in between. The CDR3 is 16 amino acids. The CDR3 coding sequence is TGCGCCAGCAGCACCTCGACAGGCCACTCTGGAAACACCATATATTTT. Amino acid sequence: CASSTSTGHSGNTIYF.

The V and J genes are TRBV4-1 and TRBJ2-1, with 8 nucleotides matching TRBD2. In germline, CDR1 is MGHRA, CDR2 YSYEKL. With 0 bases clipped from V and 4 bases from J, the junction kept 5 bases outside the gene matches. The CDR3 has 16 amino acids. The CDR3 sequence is CASSQESSGEYNEQFF. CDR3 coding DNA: TGCGCCAGCAGCCAAGAAAGTAGCGGGGAATACAATGAGCAGTTCTTC.

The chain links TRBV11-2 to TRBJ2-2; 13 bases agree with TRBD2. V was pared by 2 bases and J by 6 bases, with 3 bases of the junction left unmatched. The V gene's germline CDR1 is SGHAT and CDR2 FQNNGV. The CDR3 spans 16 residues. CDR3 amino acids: CASSLTSGRVSGELFF. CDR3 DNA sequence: TGTGCCAGCAGCTTAACTAGCGGGAGGGTCTCCGGGGAGCTGTTTTTT.

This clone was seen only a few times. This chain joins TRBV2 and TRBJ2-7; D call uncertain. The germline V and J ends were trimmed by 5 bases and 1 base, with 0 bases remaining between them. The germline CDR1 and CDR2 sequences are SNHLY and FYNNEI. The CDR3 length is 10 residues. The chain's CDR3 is CASSSYEQYF. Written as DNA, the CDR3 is TGTGCCAGCAGTTCCTACGAGCAGTACTTC. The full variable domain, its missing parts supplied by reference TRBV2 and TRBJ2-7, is EPEVTQTPSHQVTQMGQEVILRCVPISNHLYFYWYRQILGQKVEFLVSFYNNEISEKSEIFDDQFSVERPDGSNFTLKIRSTKLEDSAMYFCASSSYEQYFGPGTRLTVT.

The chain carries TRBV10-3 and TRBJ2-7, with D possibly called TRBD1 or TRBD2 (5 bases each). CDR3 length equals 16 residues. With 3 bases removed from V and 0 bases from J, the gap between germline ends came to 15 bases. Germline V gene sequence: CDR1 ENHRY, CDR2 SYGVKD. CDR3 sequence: CAISDPGTGISYEQYF. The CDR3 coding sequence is TGTGCCATCAGTGACCCCGGGACGGGGATCTCCTACGAGCAGTACTTC.

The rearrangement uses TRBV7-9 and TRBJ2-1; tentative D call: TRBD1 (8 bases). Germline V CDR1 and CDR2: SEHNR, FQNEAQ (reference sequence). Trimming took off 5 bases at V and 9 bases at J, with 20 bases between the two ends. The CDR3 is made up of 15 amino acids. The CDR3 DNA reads TGTGCCAGCAGCCTACTGGGGACAGGCGGGGGTGAGCAGTTCTTC. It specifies CASSLLGTGGGEQFF.

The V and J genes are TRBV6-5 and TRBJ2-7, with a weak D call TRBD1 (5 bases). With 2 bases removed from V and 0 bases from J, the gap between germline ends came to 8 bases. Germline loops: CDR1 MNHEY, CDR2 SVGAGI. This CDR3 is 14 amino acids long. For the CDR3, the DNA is TGTGCCAGCAGTTACGACAGTCGCTCCTACGAGCAGTACTTC. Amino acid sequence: CASSYDSRSYEQYF.

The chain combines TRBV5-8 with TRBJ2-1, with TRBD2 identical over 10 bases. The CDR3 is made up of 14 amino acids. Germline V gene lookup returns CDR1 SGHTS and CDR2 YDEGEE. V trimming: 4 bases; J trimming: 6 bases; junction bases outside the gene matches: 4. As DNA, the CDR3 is TGTGCCAGCAGCAAGCGGGAGGGCCTCAATGAGCAGTTCTTC. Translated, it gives CASSKREGLNEQFF.

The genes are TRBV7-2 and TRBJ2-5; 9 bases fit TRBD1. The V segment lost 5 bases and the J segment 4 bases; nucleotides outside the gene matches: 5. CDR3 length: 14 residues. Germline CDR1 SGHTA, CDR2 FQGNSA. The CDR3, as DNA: TGTGCCAGCAGCCGGGACAGGGTGGGAGAGACCCAGTACTTC. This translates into CASSRDRVGETQYF.